The clone carrying this T cell receptor beta chain was recorded a few times. Its antigen remains unknown. PCR used 60 Vbeta primers and 13 Jbeta primers. The data were produced by immunoSEQ multiplex PCR, yet TCRdb's version contains in-frame clones alone and is incomplete. Among some 110,000 clones, under 80% were seen once, and the ten largest hold approximately 8.6%. The data were obtained in a study of cytomegalovirus exposure and HLA in healthy donors. Study results and limitations: An analysis done earlier found most TCR beta V segments productive about 87% or about 30% of the time.

Sequencing used PBMCs. This TCR derives from a woman between 35 and 50 years old in good health and CMV-seropositive.

CDR3 bases: TGTGCTAGTGGTTTGGGGGGGCCAGGGGAGACCCAGTACTTC. This encodes CASGLGGPGETQYF. The genes are TRBV12-5 and TRBJ2-5, with D possibly TRBD1 on 6 matching bases. Germline CDR1 LGHNT, CDR2 FRNRAP. This CDR3 comprises 14 residues. V lost 1 base, J lost 5 bases, and 11 bases lay in between.